This TCR beta chain is drawn from a study of blood T cell repertoires in COVID-19. About the research overall: COVID-19 samples from acute and convalescent phases originated in the United States, Italy and Spain. PBMCs, B-cell-depleted T cells, or T cells provided the cDNA or gDNA that made up the material.

The length of the CDR3 is 11 residues. V dropped 5 bases and J dropped 14; count of bases not matched to a gene: 7. Germline values: CDR1 SEHNR, CDR2 FQNEAQ (reference sequence). Sequencing was performed with immunoSEQ multiplex PCR; in TCRdb, only in-frame clones are kept and a portion is missing. The sample shows more than 150,000 clones, 82% of them seen only once. Ages ranged from about 18 to 89 years, with residence in around 24 US areas. Sequenced input: PBMCs or T cells enriched from blood (not recorded which). The V call is TRBV7-9, the J call TRBJ2-5; 8 nucleotides match TRBD1. The sequence came from a man aged 50-59 years who had recovered from COVID-19. The CDR3 sequence is CASSLTGVYYF. For the CDR3, the DNA is TGTGCCAGCAGCCTGACAGGGGTCTATTACTTC.